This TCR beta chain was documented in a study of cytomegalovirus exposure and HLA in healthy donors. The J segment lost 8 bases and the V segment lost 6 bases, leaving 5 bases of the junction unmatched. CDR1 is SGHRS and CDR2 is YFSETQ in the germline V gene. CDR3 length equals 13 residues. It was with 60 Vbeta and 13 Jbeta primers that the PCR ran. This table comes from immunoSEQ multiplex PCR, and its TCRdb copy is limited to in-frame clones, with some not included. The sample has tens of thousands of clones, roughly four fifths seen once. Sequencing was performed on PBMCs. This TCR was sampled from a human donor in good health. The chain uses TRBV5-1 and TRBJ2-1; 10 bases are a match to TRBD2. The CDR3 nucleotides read TGCGCCAGCAAACCTAGCGGGGGAGATGAGCAGTTCTTC. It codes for CASKPSGGDEQFF.